A single sample is the source of the 19 T cell receptor beta chains below, sequenced in a study of beta chain features in type 1 diabetes. The antigens for these receptors are not known. Study outcomes and limitations: Within each of all four CD4+ subsets, Type 1 diabetes patients had TCRB CDR3s that were moderately but significantly shorter.

Expressed TCRB transcripts were sequenced after all isolated RNA was converted to cDNA. The method was immunoSEQ multiplex PCR; TCRdb's version includes in-frame clones alone and lacks a portion of them. The table has about 160,000 clones, over 9% seen once. Sequenced input: central memory CD4+ T cells from blood. The receptors were gathered from a man aged 25 to 40 with type 1 diabetes.

The genes are TRBV6-6 and TRBJ2-7; the match to TRBD1 covers 7 bases. The CDR3 runs 14 residues. Germline V gene data show CDR1 as MNHNY and CDR2 as SVGAGI (reference sequence). J gave up 2 bases and V 2 bases, and 3 bases lay outside the gene matches. CDR3 coding DNA: TGTGCCAGCAGTTACCTAACAGGGGCCTACGAGCAGTACTTC. It is translated as CASSYLTGAYEQYF.

Only a few counts were recorded for this clone. V and J are TRBV18 and TRBJ2-7, with TRBD2 matching over 10 bases. The germline CDR1 and CDR2 sequences are KGHSH and LQKENI. V lost 2 bases and J lost 6; bases outside the gene matches: 4. The CDR3 has 14 amino acids. Here the CDR3 DNA reads TGTGCCAGCTCACCAGGGACTAGCGCGCTCGAGCAGTACTTC. Translating it yields CASSPGTSALEQYF.

This clone was detected a few times. The chain employs TRBV27 and TRBJ2-2; 11 nucleotides match TRBD2. Germline CDR1 and CDR2: MNHEY and SMNVEV (reference sequence). The CDR3 is 18 amino acids. Trimming cost V 1 base and J 0 bases; bases outside gene matches: 4. CDR3 DNA: TGTGCCAGCAGTTTATTTAGCGGGAGGGCCGCGAACACCGGGGAGCTGTTTTTT. This codes for CASSLFSGRAANTGELFF.

The rearrangement links TRBV19 to TRBJ2-2; tentative D call: TRBD1 (5 bases). With 5 bases removed from V and 1 base from J, the gap between germline ends came to 11 bases. CDR3 size: 15 residues. In germline, CDR1 is LNHDA, CDR2 SQIVND (reference sequence). As DNA, the CDR3 is TGTGCCAGTAGTTGGACAAGTCAGAACACCGGGGAGCTGTTTTTT. Translating gives CASSWTSQNTGELFF.

This clone was seen only a few times. The chain carries TRBV27 and TRBJ2-1; 14 positions match TRBD2. The ends lost 5 bases at V and 8 bases at J; junction bases unmatched: 11. In germline, CDR1 is MNHEY, CDR2 SMNVEV (reference sequence). This CDR3 is 17 amino acids long. The CDR3 coding sequence is TGTGCCAGCAGTCCCCCCCCTGGACTAGCGGGAGGCCATGAGCAGTTCTTC. Translated: CASSPPPGLAGGHEQFF.

The J gene is TRBJ2-1, the V gene TRBV30; 7 bases align to TRBD2. Germline assignment: CDR1 GTSNPN and CDR2 SVGIG (reference sequence). The CDR3 covers 12 residues. Germline trimming cut 3 bases from V and 9 bases from J; bases unmatched to any gene: 5. CDR3 nucleotide sequence: TGTGCCTGGAGAGCTAGCGGTGGTGAGCAGTTCTTC. It is translated as CAWRASGGEQFF.

The sample holds a few counts of this clone. The CDR3: CASSFQGKGNEKLFF. CDR3 nucleotides: TGTGCCAGCAGCTTTCAGGGGAAGGGTAATGAAAAACTGTTTTTT. This rearrangement joins TRBV5-5 to TRBJ1-4; weak D call: TRBD1 (6 bases). The CDR3 runs to 15 residues. V was shortened by 2 bases and J by 4 bases, with 12 bases between the two germline ends. Germline-derived CDR1 and CDR2 are SGHKS and YYEKEE (reference sequence).

This clone has at least ten counts. This sequence joins TRBV7-9 and TRBJ2-3, with a weak D call TRBD2 (6 bases). V lost 5 bases and J lost 0, with 12 bases in between. This CDR3 comprises 15 residues. Germline V gives CDR1 SEHNR, CDR2 FQNEAQ (reference sequence). The CDR3 coding sequence is TGTGCCAGCAGCGTTACCGGGACTAGCACAGATACGCAGTATTTT. Encoded protein: CASSVTGTSTDTQYF. Full variable domain (missing parts from reference TRBV7-9 and TRBJ2-3): DTGVSQNPRHKITKRGQNVTFRCDPISEHNRLYWYRQTLGQGPEFLTYFQNEAQLEKSRLLSDRFSAERPKGSFSTLEIQRTEQGDSAMYLCASSVTGTSTDTQYFGPGTRLTVL.

The chain's CDR3 is CASRNPRTSPQETQYF. CDR3 nucleotides: TGTGCCAGCAGGAACCCCCGGACTAGCCCCCAAGAGACCCAGTACTTC. This rearrangement joins TRBV11-3 to TRBJ2-5, with 8 bases lining up with TRBD2. CDR3 length equals 16 residues. CDR1 and CDR2 from the germline V gene are SGHNT and YENEEA. V lost 6 bases and J lost 1; bases outside the gene matches: 10.

The rearrangement uses TRBV30 and TRBJ1-1, with TRBD1 as a possible D gene (5 bases). The V and J ends lost 2 bases and 6 bases respectively, with 10 bases between them. The CDR3 extends over 12 amino acids. Germline assignment: CDR1 GTSNPN and CDR2 SVGIG (reference sequence). The chain's CDR3 is CAWSINRPEAFF. Written as DNA, the CDR3 is TGTGCCTGGAGTATCAACAGGCCTGAAGCTTTCTTT.

This sequence joins TRBV28 and TRBJ2-7; 7 bases align to TRBD1. The CDR3 contains 15 residues. Trimming took 2 bases from V and 4 from J; bases not matched to a gene: 8. Per the germline V gene, CDR1 is MDHEN and CDR2 is SYDVKM. Here the CDR3 DNA reads TGTGCCAGCAGTTTAGCCCTCACAGGGGAATACGAGCAGTACTTC. This sequence encodes CASSLALTGEYEQYF.

This clone was found a few times. The DNA for the CDR3 is TGTGCCAGCAGCCGGGGACTAGCGGGAGGGGAGACCCAGTACTTC. It specifies CASSRGLAGGETQYF. This chain connects TRBV13 to TRBJ2-5; 16 bases are a match to TRBD2. The J segment lost 5 bases and the V segment lost 5 bases, leaving 2 bases of the junction unmatched. The V gene's germline CDR1 is PRHDT and CDR2 FYEKMQ (reference sequence). CDR3 length: 15 amino acids.

The chain is built from TRBV11-1 and TRBJ1-1; a possible D gene is TRBD1 (5 bases). Germline V lookup: CDR1 SGHAT, CDR2 FQDESV (reference sequence). Trimming left V 4 bases short and J 4 bases short, with 10 bases between. The CDR3 has 13 residues. CDR3 sequence reads: CASSSQGTTEAFF. Written as DNA, the CDR3 is TGTGCCAGCAGCTCCCAGGGAACCACTGAAGCTTTCTTT.

This chain links TRBV11-2 with TRBJ2-3, with unresolved D. From germline, CDR1 is SGHAT and CDR2 FQNNGV. The V and J ends lost 2 bases and 2 bases respectively, with 2 bases between them. This CDR3 comprises 12 residues. The CDR3 loop reads CASSLYTDTQYF. The CDR3 nucleotides are TGTGCCAGCAGCTTATACACAGATACGCAGTATTTT.

The chain combines TRBV28 with TRBJ1-5; tentatively, D is TRBD1 (5 bases). The CDR3 is 12 residues long. The V gene's germline CDR1 is MDHEN and CDR2 SYDVKM. V was pared by 4 bases and J by 4 bases, with 5 bases between. CDR3 DNA: TGTGCCAGCAGTTACAGGAATCAGCCCCAGCATTTT. This encodes CASSYRNQPQHF.

This clone was seen many times. The chain joins TRBV4-2 to TRBJ1-5; no clear D gene. Trimming shortened V by 2 bases and J by 5 bases, and 10 bases separated the two germline ends. Germline values: CDR1 LGHNA, CDR2 YNFKEQ. The CDR3 covers 14 residues. The CDR3 nucleotides are TGTGCCAGCAGCCAACGGGAGCCGTATCAGCCCCAGCATTTT. Its translation is CASSQREPYQPQHF.

This rearrangement joins TRBV5-6 to TRBJ1-2; TRBD1 matches at 8 bases. The germline CDR1 and CDR2 sequences are SGHDT and YYEEEE. J gave up 4 bases and V 4 bases, and 6 bases lay outside the gene matches. The CDR3 totals 14 residues. CDR3 sequence: CASSQDRVSYGYTF. Here the CDR3 DNA reads TGTGCCAGCAGCCAGGACAGGGTGAGCTATGGCTACACCTTC.

This clone was seen only a few times. V is TRBV7-2 and J is TRBJ1-5, with 7 bases lining up with TRBD1. Germline CDR1 reads SGHTA; CDR2 reads FQGNSA. There are 16 residues in the CDR3. Trimming at V came to 5 bases and at J to 4 bases, leaving 11 bases not matched to a gene. The CDR3 loop reads CASSVAGGSRNQPQHF. The CDR3 region has the DNA TGTGCCAGCAGCGTGGCAGGGGGGAGTCGGAATCAGCCCCAGCATTTT.

The chain joins TRBV4-3 to TRBJ2-3, with D hard to call. This CDR3 contains 13 residues. From germline, CDR1 is LGHNA and CDR2 YSLEER. Trimming stripped 0 bases from V and 5 bases from J, with 6 bases between. Written as DNA, the CDR3 is TGCGCCAGCAGCCAAGATGAGAGAGATACGCAGTATTTT. As protein: CASSQDERDTQYF.